These 8 T cell receptor beta chains were sequenced from one sample in a study of T cells expressing NK-cell markers. TCRdb reprocessed the 5' RACE reads, with one entry per CDR3 protein and no DNA. The sample has some 150,000 distinct CDR3 sequences, and its top ten clones hold 9.5% to 15%. The specimen was blood T cells: a sorted CD56 or NKG2C T cell subset, CD4+ or CD8+ T cells, or bulk PBMC T cells (not recorded which). The receptors derive from a man aged 18 to 29 in good health.

V is TRBV6-1 and J is TRBJ2-2; as DNA is missing, the TRBD1 call by TCRdb cannot be tested. The CDR3 extends over 17 amino acids. CDR1 and CDR2 (germline): MNHNS, SASEGT. The CDR3 loop is CASSNLWDSPNTGELFF.

This chain uses TRBV9 with TRBJ2-4; TCRdb's D call, TRBD2, is unchecked because there is no DNA. In germline, CDR1 is SGDLS, CDR2 YYNGEE. CDR3 length equals 17 residues. CDR3 residues: CASSVESAGGSYGIQYF.

CDR3 region: CSAREGPTGSSYNEQFF. V usage is TRBV20-1 and J usage is TRBJ2-1; the D call of TRBD1 rests on TCRdb alone, since no DNA is present to check it. The germline CDR1 and CDR2 sequences are DFQATT and SNEGSKA (reference sequence). CDR3 length: 17 amino acids.

This chain joins TRBV7-3 and TRBJ2-5; TCRdb proposes TRBD2, but this gene call is untestable without DNA. Germline loops: CDR1 SGHTA, CDR2 FQGTGA. This CDR3 comprises 15 residues. CDR3 sequence reads: CASSFTSGSQETQYF.

The chain is built from TRBV4-2 and TRBJ2-1; the TCRdb D gene call, TRBD1, has no DNA to confirm it. This CDR3 spans 17 amino acids. The V gene's germline CDR1 is LGHNA and CDR2 YNFKEQ. CDR3 protein: CASSQAGGASSYNEQFF.

This chain joins TRBV5-6 and TRBJ2-5; the D call from TCRdb, TRBD2, cannot be confirmed without DNA. This CDR3 region has 15 residues. Germline V CDR1 and CDR2: SGHDT, YYEEEE. CDR3 sequence reads: CASSLIRAQGETQYF.

This chain connects TRBV7-9 to TRBJ1-2; TCRdb gives TRBD1 as the D gene, but with no DNA this cannot be confirmed. The germline V gene has CDR1 SEHNR and CDR2 FQNEAQ (reference sequence). The CDR3 has 14 amino acids. CDR3 sequence reads: CASSPGPGTYGYTF.

J is TRBJ2-3 and V is TRBV29-1. Germline loops: CDR1 SQVTM, CDR2 ANQGSEA. The CDR3 is 12 residues long. The CDR3 region is CSVYTTYGTQYF.